Below, one TCR beta chain is given with its context. This sample stems from a study of post-analysis software for immune sequencing data. Each TCR beta cDNA library carried unique molecular identifiers. A single record per CDR3 protein comes from TCRdb applying MiXCR to the PCR reads. This sample has roughly 670,000 distinct CDR3 sequences; around 60% occur once, and the top ten carry 11%. This TCR derives from a girl aged 2 to 10 with multiple sclerosis. Sequenced input: blood.

The CDR3 spells CASVETSLGYNEQFF. The CDR3 nucleotides read TGTGCCAGCGTTGAGACTAGCTTGGGATACAATGAGCAGTTCTTC. The V call is TRBV7-2, the J call TRBJ2-1; 7 bases agree with TRBD2. The germline CDR1 and CDR2 sequences are SGHTA and FQGNSA. After removal of 8 bases from V and 4 bases from J, the junction contained 11 bases not matched to a gene. The CDR3 consists of 15 residues. Supplemented by reference TRBV7-2 and TRBJ2-1, the full variable domain reads GAGVSQSPSNKVTEKGKDVELRCDPISGHTALYWYRQSLGQGLEFLIYFQGNSAPDKSGLPSDRFSAERTGGSVSTLTIQRTQQEDSAVYLCASVETSLGYNEQFFGPGTRLTVL.